This TCR beta chain was recorded in a study of T-cell memory formation after mild COVID-19 (dated by TCRdb to the early 2020s). With respect to the entire study: Most TCR sequence clusters were specific to one of the two donors. Longitudinal TCRalpha and TCRbeta repertoire sequencing tracked T-cell clones expanding and contracting after mild COVID-19 in two donors. Two young, previously healthy adult volunteers made up the cohort, one male and one female.

The CDR3 holds 14 amino acids from the cysteine to the phenylalanine. The retained sequence is limited to the CDR3, 42 bases, with the frame set at the first base. CDR1 and CDR2 are read off the germline V gene as MNHEY and SVGEGT. The V end gives up 4 bases and the J end 9 bases, leaving 6 bases in the junction not matched to a gene. A remark on this clonotype: The specificity of this receptor is unknown. Per-base quality was not reported, and no clone a single base away is much larger than it.

The reads were generated on an Illumina NovaSeq 6000. TCRalpha and TCRbeta cDNA libraries were built by 5'RACE with constant-segment primers, adding sample barcodes and unique molecular identifiers. Trizol reagent was used to extract RNA from every sample. The libraries were amplified in two PCR steps, and the second step added a second sample barcode and Illumina TruSeq adapters. Sequencing of the libraries was done on an Illumina NovaSeq, producing 2 x 150 bp paired-end reads. Concerning the study's data processing: The reads were demultiplexed and collapsed into UMI-guided consensus sequences using migec v1.2.7. Using mixcr v2.1.11, the UMI consensuses were aligned to TRA and TRB V and J templates and assembled into clonotypes. Clonotypes were classified as expanded or contracted when called significant by both edgeR and NoisET, with noise models trained on biological replicates. For edgeR calls, the cutoffs were a false discovery rate-adjusted p below 0.01 and a log2 fold-change threshold of 1. As an exploratory analysis of dynamics, max-normalized trajectories of the 1000 most abundant clonotypes were examined with PCA combined with hierarchical clustering. Separately sequenced CD4+ and CD8+ repertoires were used to assign the CD4 or CD8 phenotype of responding clones. TCRdb reanalyzed the raw reads on its own, using fastp at Q25 for trimming and MiXCR for clone calling, and kept in-frame beta chains. Identical CDR3 proteins give one entry, which carries the most common genes and DNA. For this entry, the V and J calls and clone size follow TCRdb and not the study's own pipeline. Present in this sample are fewer than 400,000 distinct CDR3 sequences, roughly 15% of which were seen just once. Roughly 21% of the sample comes from the top ten.

Broad study findings and their caveats: SARS-CoV-2 specificity of the second-wave clones peaking on day 37 was not confirmed. Some responding clones were detected in pre-infection memory, which suggested that pre-existing cross-reactive memory T cells had joined the SARS-CoV-2 response. Only two mild cases were covered by the study, and larger cohorts that include severe cases with pre-infection samples were considered necessary. From day 15 to 85, contracting clones showed balanced CD4/CD8 phenotypes, whereas a second wave of clones that expanded from day 15 to 37 leaned towards CD4+. Contracting CD4+ clones appeared mostly in the CM and EM memory subsets, whereas CD8+ clones were enriched in EMRA.

Ficoll-Paque density gradient centrifugation was used to isolate PBMCs. The TCR sequence derives from a man aged 18 to 29 who had mild COVID-19 (a few samples of this study predate the infection). The sample titles of this study are shuffled in the database, so cell type and time point are left out; the donor was told from shared clones. The chain is assembled from TRBV6-2 or TRBV6-3 and TRBJ2-1, with TRBD1 identical over 10 junction bases. Sequencing input: PBMCs or a T cell subset sorted from them (not recorded which). Here is the DNA: TGTGCCAGCAGTTTTGGGACAGGGGAAAGTGAGCAGTTCTTC. This encodes CASSFGTGESEQFF.